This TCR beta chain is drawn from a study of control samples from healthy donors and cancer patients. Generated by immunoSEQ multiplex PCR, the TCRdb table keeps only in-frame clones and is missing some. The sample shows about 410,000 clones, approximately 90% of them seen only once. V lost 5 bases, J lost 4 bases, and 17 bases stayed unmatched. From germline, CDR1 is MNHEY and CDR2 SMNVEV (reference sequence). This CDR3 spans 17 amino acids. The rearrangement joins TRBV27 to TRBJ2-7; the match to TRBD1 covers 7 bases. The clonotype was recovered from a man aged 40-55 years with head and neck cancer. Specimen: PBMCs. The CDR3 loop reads CASSPKTGVPKPYEQYF. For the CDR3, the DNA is TGTGCCAGCAGTCCCAAAACAGGGGTCCCAAAACCATACGAGCAGTACTTC.